This T cell receptor (beta chain) was sequenced in a study of shared clonotypes between healthy human individuals. Whole-study context: Donors were a couple of women and a few men aged 18 to 49.

From CD4+ cells came CD45RA+ naive and CD45RA-negative memory subsets. Concerning this clone: As yet, its antigen is unknown.

The repertoire was sequenced with immunoSEQ multiplex PCR; TCRdb's copy has only in-frame clones and lacks some. The sample holds 2 million to 2.5 million clones, 93% seen once. Notes on the study in general: Naive subsets tended to show greater estimated richness than memory subsets. All-four-donor shared clonotypes had higher generation probabilities than non-shared clonotypes did.

This clonotype was obtained from a man aged 18 to 30 in good health. Some clones in this sample may be carry-over from other donors' samples. The specimen was naive CD4+ T cells from PBMCs. Noted subset: CD45RA+ positively selected.

CDR3 protein: CASSLDPAGDYNEQFF. In nucleotides, the CDR3 is TGCGCCAGCAGCTTGGATCCAGCGGGAGATTACAATGAGCAGTTCTTC. This rearrangement joins TRBV5-1 to TRBJ2-1; TRBD2 aligns across 8 bases. CDR1 is SGHRS, CDR2 YFSETQ, per germline. The length of the CDR3 is 16 residues. Losses at the gene ends were 0 bases for V and 4 bases for J; bases not matched to a gene: 6. Full variable domain (outside the CDR3, taken from reference TRBV5-1 and TRBJ2-1): KAGVTQTPRYLIKTRGQQVTLSCSPISGHRSVSWYQQTPGQGLQFLFEYFSETQRNKGNFPGRFSGRQFSNSRSEMNVSTLELGDSALYLCASSLDPAGDYNEQFFGPGTRLTVL.